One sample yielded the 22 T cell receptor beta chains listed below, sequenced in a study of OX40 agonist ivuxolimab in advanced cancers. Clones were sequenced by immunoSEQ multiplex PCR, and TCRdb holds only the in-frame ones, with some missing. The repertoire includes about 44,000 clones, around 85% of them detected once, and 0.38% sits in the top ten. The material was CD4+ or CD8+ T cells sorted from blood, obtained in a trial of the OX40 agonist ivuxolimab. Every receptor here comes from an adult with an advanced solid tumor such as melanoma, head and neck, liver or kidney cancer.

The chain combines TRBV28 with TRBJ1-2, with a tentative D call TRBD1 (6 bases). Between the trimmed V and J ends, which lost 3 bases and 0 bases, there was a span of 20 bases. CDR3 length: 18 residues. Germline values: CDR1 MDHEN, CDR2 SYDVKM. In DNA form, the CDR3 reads TGTGCCAGCAGTTTGGGTGGGACAACAGCCTTCGCTAACTATGGCTACACCTTC. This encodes CASSLGGTTAFANYGYTF.

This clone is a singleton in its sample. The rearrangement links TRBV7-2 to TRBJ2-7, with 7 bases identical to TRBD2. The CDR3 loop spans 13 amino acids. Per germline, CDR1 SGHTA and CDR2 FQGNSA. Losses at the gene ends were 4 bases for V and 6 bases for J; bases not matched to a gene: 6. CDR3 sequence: CASSYLGGTEQYF. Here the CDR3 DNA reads TGTGCCAGCAGCTACCTGGGAGGGACCGAGCAGTACTTC.

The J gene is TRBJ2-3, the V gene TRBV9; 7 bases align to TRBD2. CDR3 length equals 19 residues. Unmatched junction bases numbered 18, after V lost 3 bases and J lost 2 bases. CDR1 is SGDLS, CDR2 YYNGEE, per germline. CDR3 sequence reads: CASSEDQKPWDYHTDTQYF. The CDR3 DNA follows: TGTGCCAGCAGCGAGGACCAGAAGCCTTGGGACTATCACACAGATACGCAGTATTTT.

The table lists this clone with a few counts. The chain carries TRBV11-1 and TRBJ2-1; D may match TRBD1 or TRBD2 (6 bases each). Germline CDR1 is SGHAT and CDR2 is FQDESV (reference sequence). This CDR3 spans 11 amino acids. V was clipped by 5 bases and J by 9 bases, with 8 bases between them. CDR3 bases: TGTGCCAGCAGCGAGGGGGGTGAGCAGTTCTTC. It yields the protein CASSEGGEQFF. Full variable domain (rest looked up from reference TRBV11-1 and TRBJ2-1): EAEVAQSPRYKITEKSQAVAFWCDPISGHATLYWYRQILGQGPELLVQFQDESVVDDSQLPKDRFSAERLKGVDSTLKIQPAELGDSAMYLCASSEGGEQFFGPGTRLTVL.

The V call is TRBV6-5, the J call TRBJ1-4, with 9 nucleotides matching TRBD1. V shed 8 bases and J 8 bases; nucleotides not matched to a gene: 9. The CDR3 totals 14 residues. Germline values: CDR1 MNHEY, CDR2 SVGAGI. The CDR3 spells CASALQGANEKLFF. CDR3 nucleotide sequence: TGTGCCAGCGCATTACAGGGGGCAAACGAAAAACTGTTTTTT.

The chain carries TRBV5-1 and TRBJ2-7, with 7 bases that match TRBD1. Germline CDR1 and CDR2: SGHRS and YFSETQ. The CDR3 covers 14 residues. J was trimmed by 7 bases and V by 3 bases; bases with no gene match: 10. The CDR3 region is CASSSGTVSREQYF. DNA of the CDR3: TGCGCCAGCAGCTCGGGGACAGTATCTCGGGAGCAGTACTTC.

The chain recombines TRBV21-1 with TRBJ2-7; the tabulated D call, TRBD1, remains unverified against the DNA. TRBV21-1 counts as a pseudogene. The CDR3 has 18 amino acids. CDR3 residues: CASSRPTDWTVVNYEQYF. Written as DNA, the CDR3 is TGTGCCAGCAGCCGACCGACAGACTGGACAGTTGTAAACTACGAGCAGTACTTC.

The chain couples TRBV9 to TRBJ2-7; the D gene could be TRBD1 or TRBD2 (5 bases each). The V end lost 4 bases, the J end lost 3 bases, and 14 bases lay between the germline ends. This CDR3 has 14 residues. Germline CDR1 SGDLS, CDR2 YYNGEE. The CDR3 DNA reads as TGTGCCAGCAGCCCTCGGGGCTCCTACTACGAGCAGTACTTC. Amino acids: CASSPRGSYYEQYF. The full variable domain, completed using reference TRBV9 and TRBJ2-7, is DSGVTQTPKHLITATGQRVTLRCSPRSGDLSVYWYQQSLDQGLQFLIQYYNGEERAKGNILERFSAQQFPDLHSELNLSSLELGDSALYFCASSPRGSYYEQYFGPGTRLTVT.

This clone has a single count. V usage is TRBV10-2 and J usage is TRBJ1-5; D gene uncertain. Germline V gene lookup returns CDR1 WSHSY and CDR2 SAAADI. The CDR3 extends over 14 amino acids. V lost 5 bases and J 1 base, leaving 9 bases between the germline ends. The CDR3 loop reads CASSTTESNQPQHF. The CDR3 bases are TGCGCCAGCAGTACAACTGAGAGCAATCAGCCCCAGCATTTT.

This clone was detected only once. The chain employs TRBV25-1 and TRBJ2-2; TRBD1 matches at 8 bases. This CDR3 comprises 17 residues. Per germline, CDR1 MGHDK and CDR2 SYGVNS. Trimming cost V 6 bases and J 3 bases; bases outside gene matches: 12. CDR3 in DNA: TGTGCCAGCAGCCGGGACAGGTCGCAAGTGGACACCGGGGAGCTGTTTTTT. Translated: CASSRDRSQVDTGELFF.

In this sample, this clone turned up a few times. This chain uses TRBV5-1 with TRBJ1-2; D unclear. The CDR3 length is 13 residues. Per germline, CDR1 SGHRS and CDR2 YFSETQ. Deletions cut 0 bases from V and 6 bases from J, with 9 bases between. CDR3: CASSLVAADGYTF. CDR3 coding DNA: TGCGCCAGCAGCTTGGTGGCAGCTGATGGCTACACCTTC.

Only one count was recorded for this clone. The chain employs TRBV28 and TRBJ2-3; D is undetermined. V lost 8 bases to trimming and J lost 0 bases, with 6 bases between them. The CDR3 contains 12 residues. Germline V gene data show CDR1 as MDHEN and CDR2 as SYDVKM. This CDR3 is CASQSSTDTQYF. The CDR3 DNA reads TGTGCCAGCCAGTCTAGCACAGATACGCAGTATTTT.

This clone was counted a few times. CDR3 protein: CASSRTGLAGATQYF. The CDR3 DNA reads as TGCGCCAGCAGCCGGACGGGACTAGCCGGCGCAACCCAGTACTTC. This chain links TRBV4-1 with TRBJ2-5; 9 bases agree with TRBD2. V lost 4 bases to trimming and J lost 8 bases; unmatched junction nucleotides: 11. Germline values: CDR1 MGHRA, CDR2 YSYEKL. CDR3 length: 15 residues.

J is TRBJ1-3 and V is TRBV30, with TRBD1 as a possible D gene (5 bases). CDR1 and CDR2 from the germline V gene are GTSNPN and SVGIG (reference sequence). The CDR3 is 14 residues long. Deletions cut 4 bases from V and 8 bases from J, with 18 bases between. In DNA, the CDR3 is TGTGCCTGGATCCCTCGGGGGTTGGGAGACACCATATATTTT. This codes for CAWIPRGLGDTIYF.

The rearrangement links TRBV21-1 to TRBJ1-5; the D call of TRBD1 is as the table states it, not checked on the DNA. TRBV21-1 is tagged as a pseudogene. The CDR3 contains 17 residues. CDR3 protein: CASSFRGTVDSNQPQHF. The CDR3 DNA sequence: TGTGCCAGCAGTTTCCGAGGGACAGTCGATAGCAATCAGCCCCAGCATTTT.

CDR3 DNA: TGTGCCAGCAGTGAAACAGATAATGGCTACACCTTC. This gives the protein CASSETDNGYTF. V gene TRBV2 combines with J gene TRBJ1-2; D is unresolved. The CDR3 extends over 12 amino acids. Germline CDR1 and CDR2: SNHLY and FYNNEI. The ends were cut back, 2 bases at V and 6 bases at J, with 7 bases in the middle.

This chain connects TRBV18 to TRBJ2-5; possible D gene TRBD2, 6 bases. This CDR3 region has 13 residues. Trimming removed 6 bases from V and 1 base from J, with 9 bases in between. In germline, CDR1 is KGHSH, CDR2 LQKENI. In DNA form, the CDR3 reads TGTGCCAGCTCCCCGGGAGTCCAAGAGACCCAGTACTTC. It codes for CASSPGVQETQYF.

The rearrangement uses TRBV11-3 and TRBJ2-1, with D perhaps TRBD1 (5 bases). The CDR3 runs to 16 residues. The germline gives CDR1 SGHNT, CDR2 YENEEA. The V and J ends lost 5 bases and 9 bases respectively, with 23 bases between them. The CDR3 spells CASSQRSWIFQGEQFF. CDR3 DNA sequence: TGTGCCAGCAGCCAGAGGTCGTGGATATTCCAGGGTGAGCAGTTCTTC.

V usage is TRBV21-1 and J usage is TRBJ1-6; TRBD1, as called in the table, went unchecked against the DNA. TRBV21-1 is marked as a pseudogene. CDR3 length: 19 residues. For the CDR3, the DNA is TGTGCCAGCAGCAAAGTGGGGGTTTTAGAGGGACAGGCCCGGTCACCCCTCCACTTT. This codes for CASSKVGVLEGQARSPLHF.

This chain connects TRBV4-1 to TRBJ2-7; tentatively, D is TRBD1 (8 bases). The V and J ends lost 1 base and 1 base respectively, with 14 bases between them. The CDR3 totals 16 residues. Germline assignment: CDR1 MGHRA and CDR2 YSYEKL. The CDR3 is CASSQGGGTGSYEQYF. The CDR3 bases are TGCGCCAGCAGCCAAGGGGGGGGGACAGGATCCTACGAGCAGTACTTC.

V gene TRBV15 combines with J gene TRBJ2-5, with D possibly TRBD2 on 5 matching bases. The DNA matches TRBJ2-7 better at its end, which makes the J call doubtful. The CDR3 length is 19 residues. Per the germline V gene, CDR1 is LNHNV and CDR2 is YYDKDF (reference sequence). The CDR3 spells CATSRDGGRLRELTYEQYF. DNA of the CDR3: TGTGCCACCAGCAGAGACGGAGGACGGTTGAGGGAGCTCACCTACGAGCAGTACTTC.

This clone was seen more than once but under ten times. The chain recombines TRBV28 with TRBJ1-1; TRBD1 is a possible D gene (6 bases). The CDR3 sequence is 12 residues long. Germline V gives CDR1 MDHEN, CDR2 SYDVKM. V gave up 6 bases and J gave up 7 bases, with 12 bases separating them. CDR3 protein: CASRLGGLEAFF. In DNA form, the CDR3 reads TGTGCCAGCAGGCTGGGGGGCCTTGAAGCTTTCTTT. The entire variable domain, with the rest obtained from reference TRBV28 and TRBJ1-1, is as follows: DVKVTQSSRYLVKRTGEKVFLECVQDMDHENMFWYRQDPGLGLRLIYFSYDVKMKEKGDIPEGYSVSREKKERFSLILESASTNQTSMYLCASRLGGLEAFFGQGTRLTVV.